Given below is one TCR beta chain in context. What this receptor recognizes is not known. The cohort comprised 670 or so healthy bone marrow donors. At the time of sampling, every cohort member was nominally healthy, though immune exposures that went unrecorded were likely present. The donor was CMV seronegative and belonged to the group of 380 or so seronegative cohort members. Each donor provided a peripheral blood sample, and peripheral blood mononuclear cells were used for TCR beta sequencing. The Qiagen DNeasy Blood Extraction Kit was used to extract genomic DNA from the blood cell samples. The record originates from a study of cytomegalovirus exposure and HLA in healthy donors (dated by TCRdb to about 2017). Turning to the overall study: In an earlier analysis of under 750 of the donors, 250 to 350 Gb of sequence data and 100 million or so unique TCR beta sequences from about 179 million T cells were reported. In addition to the first cohort of 650 to 800 subjects, a separate validation cohort of 120 different subjects was used. The number of donors typed differed by locus, with about 629-630 for A, B, C, DRB1 and DQB1, around 500 for DQA1, about 610 for DPA1, and approximately 470 for DPB1. Roughly five DR-DQ haplotypes were treated as single units for association and clustering because of strong linkage in the cohort. The study used immunosequencing to profile the T cell repertoires of approximately 630 subjects and linked those repertoires to cytomegalovirus serostatus. HLA typing included class I and class II loci at four-digit resolution. Of the approximately 400 genotyped donors, less than 90% were placed in the genetic ancestry cluster associated with self-reported Caucasian donors. In a later genetic analysis, genome-wide SNP genotypes for about three fifths of the roughly 670 donors were used, and that subset was treated as a discovery cohort. The study was designed to test whether signatures of past pathogen exposure could be identified by cataloging public T cell receptors. Every discovery cohort repertoire had been produced on one sequencing platform. In the later analysis, no new phenotypic data were used to find candidate immune exposures; instead, reliance was placed on TCR beta sequences and their occurrence across donors. Across some 400 genotyped donors of the cohort, an average of roughly 200,000 unique TCR beta nucleotide sequences per donor were sequenced, and 15% to 20% of those sequences were non-productive. To decide whether each TCR beta V gene segment behaved as functional or pseudogenic, an earlier analysis of some 540 of the donors relied on high-throughput TCR beta sequencing. To predict cytomegalovirus infection status, the study brought together high-throughput TCR immunosequencing, statistical association of individual TCRs with disease status, and machine learning. A later analysis re-examined previously published TCR beta repertoires from more than 650 donors and added high-resolution HLA genotyping to investigate patterns of TCR occurrence. Donor age, sex, ethnicity and CMV serostatus were compiled together with the repertoire data. An early release covering over 500 HLA-typed donors comprised about 300 gigabases of sequencing data and 65 million to 100 million unique TCR sequences.

The cysteine opens and the phenylalanine closes a CDR3 of 15 amino acids. Only the CDR3 DNA is retained, 45 bases long and in frame from the first base. As encoded in the germline V gene, CDR1 is SGHAT while CDR2 is FQNNGV. V was cut back by 3 bases and J by 13 bases, leaving a gap of 21 bases between them. Overall study results and their limits: For the cohort, immune exposure information was limited to CMV serostatus. In a later analysis, HLA-associated TCR beta chains showed more clonal expansion and lower generation probabilities than non-associated chains that were equally common. A cluster of highly shared sequence variants was judged likely to represent a technical artifact of the sequencing pipeline. It was suggested by the authors that the approach could potentially be generalized to other disease states and immunological phenotypes. This cohort had only TCR beta chains sequenced, and the lack of alpha or paired-chain data limited which features could be detected. An association between a missense DCLRE1C variant and V-gene and J-gene trimming of TCR beta chains was found in a later genetic analysis and replicated in an independent cohort. In a later analysis, the rate of TCR association differed among HLA loci, with DRB1 alleles having the most associated TCRs and HLA-C alleles having the fewest. According to a later analysis, most CMV-associated TCR beta chains appeared to be HLA-restricted, and the HLA associations seemed to be driven largely by CMV exposure. The earlier analysis of almost 600 of the donors excluded approximately 15 rarely observed V segments, including chromosome 9 orphons, because counts were too low. A later analysis reported that several top co-occurrence clusters appeared linked to parvovirus B19, influenza, CMV and Epstein-Barr virus. HLA typing was unavailable for some donors at each locus, so association tests used only the typed subset. Because the 87-base-pair reads could not distinguish some IMGT-functional V segments, including TRBV6-2 and TRBV6-3, those segments were excluded. A total of about 150 TCR beta chains were listed by the study as associated with cytomegalovirus. Three of the identified cytomegalovirus-associated TCR beta chains were confirmed in vitro to be specific for cytomegalovirus antigens. According to a later genetic analysis, donors in an Asian-associated ancestry cluster had fewer N-insertions in productive TCRs than the approximately 690-donor mean. Linkage disequilibrium might explain the correlated functional status among segregating V segments, but an unknown experimental factor could not be ruled out. While some public TCRs were present in many individuals, most TCR sequences turned up only very rarely across donors. When HLA alleles, especially DR and DQ, strongly co-occurred, TCR associations were difficult to assign to individual alleles. In an earlier analysis of several hundred of the donors, most TCR beta V segments were observed in productive rearrangements about 87% or about 30% of the time, broadly matching IMGT annotations. In a later analysis, 15,000 to 20,000 TCR beta sequences were associated with specific HLA alleles at a false discovery rate of 0.05. In both the original and validation cohorts, the classifier was reported to diagnose cytomegalovirus status with high specificity and sensitivity. Presence/absence analyses assumed roughly uniform sequencing depth across donors, an assumption that may not hold. A further reported finding was that TCR beta sequences accurately predicted the HLA-A and HLA-B alleles for most subjects in the first cohort.

Library preparation used the immunoSEQ multiplex PCR assay. For the multiplex PCR, a mixture combining 60 forward primers for TCR Vbeta segments and 13 reverse primers for TCR Jbeta segments was used. The CDR3 region of rearranged TCR beta genes was amplified from genomic DNA by a multiplex PCR assay. The amplified TCR beta libraries were sequenced on the Illumina HiSeq System as 87-base-pair reads. Processing in the source paper ran as follows. A later analysis counted about 82 million unique TCR beta chains across the 666 repertoires, and around 12 million of these chains were shared by at least two donors. Raw reads were error-corrected and collapsed into unique sequences by a nearest-neighbor algorithm in which closely related sequences were merged to remove PCR and sequencing errors. To assign V, D and J gene segments, CDR3 sequences were aligned to IMGT reference sequences. For a sequence to be retained, at least a six-nucleotide match to both a V gene segment and a J gene segment was required. Rearrangements were classified as productive when the CDR3 lacked stop codons and remained in frame with V and J, and all other rearrangements were classified as non-productive. Following IMGT convention, CDR3 was defined as the stretch from the second conserved V-encoded cysteine to the conserved J-encoded phenylalanine. The earlier analysis of some 540 of the donors excluded any sequence lacking an unambiguous match to a single V gene segment. In an earlier analysis of almost 600 of the donors, a V segment was called functional when productive rearrangements were above 56.7%, and segregating when the standard deviation between donors exceeded 5%. A statistical classification framework was built to diagnose cytomegalovirus status from the catalog of TCR beta chain sequences. V and J gene assignment, in a later analysis, came from comparing TCR nucleotide sequences with IMGT/GENE-DB human TR gene sequences. In a later analysis, CDR3 sequences and most-parsimonious VDJ recombination scenarios were assigned using the TCRdist pipeline. In a later analysis, every TCR beta chain was defined by the combination of its CDR3 amino acid sequence and its V-gene family, and reads without a unique V-gene family were dropped. A later analysis removed 500 to 650 highly shared, low-generation-probability nucleotide sequences to deal with suspected cross-contamination and a sequencing artifact. A later analysis calculated a clonal expansion index for each public chain from normalized within-repertoire ranks of inferred template counts. In a later analysis, generation probabilities were computed using a VDJ recombination model fitted to out-of-frame rearrangements, and the results were checked against IGoR. A later analysis scored TCR-TCR, TCR-HLA and TCR-CMV co-occurrence with hypergeometric tests, applying a repertoire-size bias correction to TCR pairs. To estimate false discovery rates, a later analysis permuted the HLA or CMV assignments 20 times. A later analysis grouped co-occurring TCRs with DBSCAN, adding TCRdist sequence similarity when clustering within HLA-allele-positive subsets. For co-occurrence clustering, repertoires with fewer than 30,000 or more than 120,000 public chains were excluded, along with a handful of repertoires with anomalous nucleotide sharing. The table was pulled from immuneACCESS by TCRdb, which kept in-frame rearrangements only. Such tables lose some clones; where checked, under half of the loss comes from unresolved V genes, and the rest has no known cause. The DNA was the basis for D and trimming; V, J and clone size are from that table. For this sample, the table gives 130,000 or so clones. The ten largest clonotypes hold roughly 1.5% of the sample.

The sequencing input was PBMCs. The V gene is TRBV11-2 and the J gene is TRBJ1-4; the D gene is perhaps TRBD1, on 5 matching bases. The origin of this receptor is a woman between 40 and 55 years old in good health and CMV-seronegative. The DNA is TGTGCCAGCAGCTTCAGGGACTTCTCATTAAGGGGACTGTTTTTT. It codes for CASSFRDFSLRGLFF.